The 15 T cell receptor beta chains presented below share a single source sample, sequenced in a study of control samples from healthy donors and cancer patients. TCRdb keeps only in-frame clones here, not all; method: immunoSEQ multiplex PCR. The profile shows approximately 150,000 clones, about 91% of them singletons. Sample: blood. The receptors were gathered from a man aged 30 to 39 in good health.

The chain recombines TRBV5-6 with TRBJ1-2; no clear D gene. Trimming took off 0 bases at V and 2 bases at J, with 11 bases between the two ends. This CDR3 contains 15 residues. Germline CDR1 and CDR2: SGHDT and YYEEEE. CDR3 sequence reads: CASSLDSRINYGYTF. CDR3 in DNA: TGTGCCAGCAGCTTGGACTCTCGGATCAACTATGGCTACACCTTC.

CDR3 DNA sequence: TGTGCCAGCAGCTATAGCGGGGGGGCTTACAATGAGCAGTTCTTC. Protein sequence: CASSYSGGAYNEQFF. V is TRBV7-3 and J is TRBJ2-1; 11 bases line up with TRBD2. The germline gives CDR1 SGHTA, CDR2 FQGTGA. Losses at the gene ends were 4 bases for V and 4 bases for J; bases not matched to a gene: 3. The CDR3 is 15 residues long.

The V call is TRBV6-5, the J call TRBJ1-5; D possibly corresponds to TRBD1 (6 bases). The V and J ends lost 2 bases and 5 bases respectively, with 10 bases between them. CDR1 MNHEY and CDR2 SVGAGI come from the germline V gene. The CDR3 contains 14 residues. The CDR3 is CASSYGGGDQPQHF. CDR3 DNA sequence: TGTGCCAGCAGTTACGGGGGGGGCGATCAGCCCCAGCATTTT.

The rearrangement joins TRBV9 to TRBJ2-3; D gene ambiguous. Germline lookup yields CDR1 SGDLS and CDR2 YYNGEE. This CDR3 contains 13 residues. Between the trimmed V and J ends, which lost 4 bases and 0 bases, there was a span of 6 bases. CDR3 coding DNA: TGTGCCAGCAGCCCAACTAGCACAGATACGCAGTATTTT. Translation: CASSPTSTDTQYF. The whole variable domain, filled in from reference TRBV9 and TRBJ2-3, reads DSGVTQTPKHLITATGQRVTLRCSPRSGDLSVYWYQQSLDQGLQFLIQYYNGEERAKGNILERFSAQQFPDLHSELNLSSLELGDSALYFCASSPTSTDTQYFGPGTRLTVL.

The DNA of the CDR3 is TGTGCCAGCAGCTTAAGAAAAAGTCTGGGCACTGAAGCTTTCTTT. The encoded protein is CASSLRKSLGTEAFF. The chain combines TRBV11-1 with TRBJ1-1; D is unclear. Germline CDR1 is SGHAT and CDR2 is FQDESV (reference sequence). The CDR3 spans 15 residues. V was clipped by 2 bases and J by 4 bases, with 14 bases between them.

The chain joins TRBV11-3 to TRBJ2-3, with D possibly being TRBD2 (5 bases). CDR3 length equals 15 residues. In germline, CDR1 is SGHNT, CDR2 YENEEA. With 1 base removed from V and 4 bases from J, the gap between germline ends came to 12 bases. CDR3 DNA sequence: TGTGCCAGCAGCTTAGGAGCGGTCATGGCAGATACGCAGTATTTT. As protein: CASSLGAVMADTQYF.

This chain links TRBV7-2 with TRBJ1-3; possibly TRBD1 for D (5 bases). The CDR3 is 16 residues long. Germline loops: CDR1 SGHTA, CDR2 FQGNSA. The ends were cut back, 2 bases at V and 0 bases at J, with 11 bases in the middle. This CDR3 is CASSLNRPTSGNTIYF. CDR3 in DNA: TGTGCCAGCAGCTTAAACAGGCCTACCTCTGGAAACACCATATATTTT.

V gene TRBV11-3 combines with J gene TRBJ1-1; TRBD1 might be the D (5 bases). V lost 2 bases, J lost 0 bases, and 16 bases lay in between. Germline CDR1 and CDR2: SGHNT and YENEEA. The CDR3 spans 17 residues. Here the CDR3 reads CASSLMIGALMNTEAFF. The DNA for the CDR3 is TGTGCCAGCAGCTTAATGATAGGGGCCCTCATGAACACTGAAGCTTTCTTT. Filled out from reference TRBV11-3 and TRBJ1-1, the complete variable domain reads EAGVVQSPRYKIIEKKQPVAFWCNPISGHNTLYWYLQNLGQGPELLIRYENEEAVDDSQLPKDRFSAERLKGVDSTLKIQPAELGDSAVYLCASSLMIGALMNTEAFFGQGTRLTVV.

The chain links TRBV5-1 to TRBJ2-3; TRBD2 agrees at 8 bases. The CDR3 extends over 15 amino acids. The germline V gene encodes CDR1 SGHRS and CDR2 YFSETQ. Trimming cost V 7 bases and J 6 bases; bases outside gene matches: 13. In nucleotides, the CDR3 is TGCGCCAGCCGAATAGCGGGGACCCTCCCGGATACGCAGTATTTT. Translation gives CASRIAGTLPDTQYF.

V gene TRBV4-1 combines with J gene TRBJ2-4; D is perhaps TRBD1 (6 bases). Germline V CDR1 and CDR2: MGHRA, YSYEKL. The V and J ends lost 1 base and 10 bases respectively, with 20 bases between them. The CDR3 covers 16 residues. This CDR3 is CASSQGITGWQFIQYF. The CDR3 DNA sequence: TGCGCCAGCAGCCAAGGCATAACAGGGTGGCAATTTATTCAGTACTTC.

This clone was seen once. The chain recombines TRBV6-5 with TRBJ2-7, with unresolved D. The CDR3 is 14 residues long. V dropped 8 bases and J dropped 2 bases, with 16 bases sitting between them. Germline V gene lookup returns CDR1 MNHEY and CDR2 SVGAGI. The CDR3 nucleotides read TGTGCCAGCGGATCGCCTCCGTCCCCCTACGAGCAGTACTTC. Encoded protein: CASGSPPSPYEQYF.

With regard to this clone: The same CDR3 arises from other DNA sequences in this sample as well. The chain recombines TRBV5-1 with TRBJ1-2; tentatively, D is TRBD1 (5 bases). Trimming left V 0 bases short and J 4 bases short, with 10 bases between. This CDR3 has 14 amino acids. CDR1 and CDR2 from the germline V gene are SGHRS and YFSETQ. The CDR3 DNA follows: TGCGCCAGCAGCTTGGCCCCAGGGTCCTATGGCTACACCTTC. It specifies CASSLAPGSYGYTF.

This clone was seen a single time. The V call is TRBV9, the J call TRBJ2-3; 10 bases agree with TRBD2. The CDR3 contains 16 residues. V was clipped by 4 bases and J by 3 bases; unmatched bases: 8. Looked up from germline, CDR1 is SGDLS and CDR2 is YYNGEE. In DNA, the CDR3 is TGTGCCAGCAGCACCATAGCGGGGGGAGGTACAGATACGCAGTATTTT. Protein: CASSTIAGGGTDTQYF.

V usage is TRBV19 and J usage is TRBJ2-3, with 10 bases aligning to TRBD2. The CDR3 runs to 13 residues. Germline V gene lookup returns CDR1 LNHDA and CDR2 SQIVND (reference sequence). V shed 6 bases and J 4 bases; nucleotides not matched to a gene: 1. Here the CDR3 DNA reads TGTGCCAGTAGGGGACTAGCGTCAGATACGCAGTATTTT. This codes for CASRGLASDTQYF.

The chain's CDR3 is CAWTGAHNSLGYTF. As DNA, the CDR3 is TGTGCCTGGACAGGGGCGCATAATTCACTAGGCTACACCTTC. The chain is built from TRBV30 and TRBJ1-2, with a weak D call TRBD1 (6 bases). V gave up 4 bases and J gave up 8 bases, with 20 bases separating them. This CDR3 is built from 14 residues. Germline CDR1 and CDR2: GTSNPN and SVGIG (reference sequence).